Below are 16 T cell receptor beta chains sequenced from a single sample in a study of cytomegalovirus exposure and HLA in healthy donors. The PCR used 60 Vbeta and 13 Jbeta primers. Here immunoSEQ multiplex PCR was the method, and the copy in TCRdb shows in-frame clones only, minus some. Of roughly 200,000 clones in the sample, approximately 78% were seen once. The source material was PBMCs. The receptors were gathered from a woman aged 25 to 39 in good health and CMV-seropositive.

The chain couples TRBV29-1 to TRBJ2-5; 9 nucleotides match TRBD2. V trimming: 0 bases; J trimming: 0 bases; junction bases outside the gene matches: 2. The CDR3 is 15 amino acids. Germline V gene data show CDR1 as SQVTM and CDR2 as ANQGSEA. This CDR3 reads CSVEDLAGYQETQYF. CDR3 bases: TGCAGCGTTGAAGACCTAGCGGGGTACCAAGAGACCCAGTACTTC.

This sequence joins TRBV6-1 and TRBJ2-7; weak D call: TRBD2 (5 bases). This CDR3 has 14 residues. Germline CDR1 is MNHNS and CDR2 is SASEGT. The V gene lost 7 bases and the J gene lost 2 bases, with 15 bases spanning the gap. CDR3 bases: TGTGCCAGCACAACAAAGGAGGCAGCCTACGAGCAGTACTTC. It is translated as CASTTKEAAYEQYF.

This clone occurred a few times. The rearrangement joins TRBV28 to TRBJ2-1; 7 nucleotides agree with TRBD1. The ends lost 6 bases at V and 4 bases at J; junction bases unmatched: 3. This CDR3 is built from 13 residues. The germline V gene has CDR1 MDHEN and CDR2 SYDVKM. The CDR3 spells CASRTGSYNEQFF. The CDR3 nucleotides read TGTGCCAGCAGGACAGGGTCATACAATGAGCAGTTCTTC.

The CDR3 bases are TGCGCCAGCAGCCATTACGGAGGACGGTTGGGAGGAGGCTCCTATAATTCACCCCTCCACTTT. Its protein is CASSHYGGRLGGGSYNSPLHF. V and J are TRBV4-1 and TRBJ1-6, with no clear D. Germline V lookup: CDR1 MGHRA, CDR2 YSYEKL. The V end was cut by 3 bases, the J end by 0 bases, with 24 bases between. This CDR3 comprises 21 residues.

Written as DNA, the CDR3 is TGTGCCAGCTGCCTAGGGGTCGAGGATACGCAGTATTTT. Amino acids: CASCLGVEDTQYF. The chain has TRBV28 and TRBJ2-3; a possible D gene is TRBD1 (5 bases). The germline V gene has CDR1 MDHEN and CDR2 SYDVKM. With 8 bases removed from V and 6 bases from J, the gap between germline ends came to 15 bases. CDR3 length: 13 residues. The complete variable domain, with remaining parts taken from reference TRBV28 and TRBJ2-3, reads DVKVTQSSRYLVKRTGEKVFLECVQDMDHENMFWYRQDPGLGLRLIYFSYDVKMKEKGDIPEGYSVSREKKERFSLILESASTNQTSMYLCASCLGVEDTQYFGPGTRLTVL.

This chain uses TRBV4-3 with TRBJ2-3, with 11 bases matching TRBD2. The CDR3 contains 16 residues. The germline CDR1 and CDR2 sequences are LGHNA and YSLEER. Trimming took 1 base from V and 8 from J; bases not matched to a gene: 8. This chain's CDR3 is CASSQGLAGGLGTQYF. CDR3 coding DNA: TGCGCCAGCAGCCAAGGGCTAGCGGGAGGTCTGGGTACGCAGTATTTT.

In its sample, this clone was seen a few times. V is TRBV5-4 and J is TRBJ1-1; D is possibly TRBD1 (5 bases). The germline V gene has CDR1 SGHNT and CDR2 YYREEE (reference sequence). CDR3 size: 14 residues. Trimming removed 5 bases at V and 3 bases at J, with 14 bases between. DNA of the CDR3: TGTGCCAGCAGGGTCGGTCCGGGGGACACTGAAGCTTTCTTT. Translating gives CASRVGPGDTEAFF.

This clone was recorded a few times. CDR3 protein: CASSYGTGTYEQYF. The CDR3 DNA sequence: TGTGCCAGTAGTTACGGGACAGGGACCTACGAGCAGTACTTC. This chain uses TRBV19 with TRBJ2-7; 9 positions match TRBD1. The CDR3 has 14 residues. Germline CDR1 and CDR2: LNHDA and SQIVND (reference sequence). J lost 2 bases, V lost 5 bases, and 4 bases had no gene match. Complete variable domain (other parts from reference TRBV19 and TRBJ2-7): DGGITQSPKYLFRKEGQNVTLSCEQNLNHDAMYWYRQDPGQGLRLIYYSQIVNDFQKGDIAEGYSVSREKKESFPLTVTSAQKNPTAFYLCASSYGTGTYEQYFGPGTRLTVT.

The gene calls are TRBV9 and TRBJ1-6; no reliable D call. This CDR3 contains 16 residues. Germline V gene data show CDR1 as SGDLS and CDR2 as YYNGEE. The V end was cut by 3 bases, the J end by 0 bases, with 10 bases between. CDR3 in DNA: TGTGCCAGCAGCGCTCACCCCAGCTCCTATAATTCACCCCTCCACTTT. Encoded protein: CASSAHPSSYNSPLHF.

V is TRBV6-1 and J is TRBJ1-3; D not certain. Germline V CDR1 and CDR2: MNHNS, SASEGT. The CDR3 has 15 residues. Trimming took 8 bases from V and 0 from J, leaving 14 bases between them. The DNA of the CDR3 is TGTGCCAGCTGGGAGGCCGGAAGCTCTGGAAACACCATATATTTT. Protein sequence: CASWEAGSSGNTIYF.

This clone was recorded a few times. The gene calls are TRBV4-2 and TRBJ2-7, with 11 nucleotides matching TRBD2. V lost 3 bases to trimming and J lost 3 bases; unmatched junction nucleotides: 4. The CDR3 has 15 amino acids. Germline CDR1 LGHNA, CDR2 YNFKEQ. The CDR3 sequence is CASSQETSGGYEQYF. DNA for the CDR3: TGTGCCAGCAGCCAGGAAACTAGCGGGGGCTACGAGCAGTACTTC.

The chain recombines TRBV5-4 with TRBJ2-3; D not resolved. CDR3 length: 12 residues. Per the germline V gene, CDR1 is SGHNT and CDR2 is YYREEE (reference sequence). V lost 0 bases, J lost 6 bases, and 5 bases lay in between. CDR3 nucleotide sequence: TGTGCCAGCAGCTTGGAGCGTGATACGCAGTATTTT. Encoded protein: CASSLERDTQYF.

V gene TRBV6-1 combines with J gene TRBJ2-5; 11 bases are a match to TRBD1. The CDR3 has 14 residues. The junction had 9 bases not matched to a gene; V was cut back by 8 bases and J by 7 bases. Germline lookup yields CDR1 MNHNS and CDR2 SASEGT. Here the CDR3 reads CASASGTGGGTQYF. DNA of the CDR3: TGTGCCAGCGCATCCGGGACAGGGGGGGGGACCCAGTACTTC.

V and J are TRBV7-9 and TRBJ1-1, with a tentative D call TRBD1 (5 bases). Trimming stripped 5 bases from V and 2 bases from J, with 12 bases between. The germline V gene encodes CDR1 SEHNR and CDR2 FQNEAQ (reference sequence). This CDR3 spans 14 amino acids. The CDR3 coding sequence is TGTGCCAGCAGCACGACAGAACCTAACACTGAAGCTTTCTTT. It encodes CASSTTEPNTEAFF. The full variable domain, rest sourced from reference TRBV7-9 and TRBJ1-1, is DTGVSQNPRHKITKRGQNVTFRCDPISEHNRLYWYRQTLGQGPEFLTYFQNEAQLEKSRLLSDRFSAERPKGSFSTLEIQRTEQGDSAMYLCASSTTEPNTEAFFGQGTRLTVV.

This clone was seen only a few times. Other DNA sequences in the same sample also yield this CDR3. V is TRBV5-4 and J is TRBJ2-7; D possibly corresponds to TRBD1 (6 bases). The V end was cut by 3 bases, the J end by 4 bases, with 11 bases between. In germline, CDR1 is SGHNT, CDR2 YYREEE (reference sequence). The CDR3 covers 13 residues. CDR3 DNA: TGTGCCAGCAGCTCCGGGACACCTTACGAGCAGTACTTC. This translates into CASSSGTPYEQYF.

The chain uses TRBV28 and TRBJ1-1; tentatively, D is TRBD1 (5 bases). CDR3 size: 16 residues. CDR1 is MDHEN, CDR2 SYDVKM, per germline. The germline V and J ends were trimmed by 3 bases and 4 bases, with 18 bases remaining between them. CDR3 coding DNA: TGTGCCAGCAGTTTTCCGGACGGCGGGGCCACCACTGAAGCTTTCTTT. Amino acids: CASSFPDGGATTEAFF.